The 15 T cell receptor beta chains in this list originate from one sample, sequenced in a study of cytomegalovirus exposure and HLA in healthy donors. PCR involved 60 Vbeta and 13 Jbeta primers. TCRdb keeps only in-frame clones here, not all; method: immunoSEQ multiplex PCR. The sample yields more than 80,000 clones, more than 75% seen once. The sample consisted of PBMCs. These receptor sequences come from a human donor in good health.

The chain joins TRBV7-2 to TRBJ1-5; D gene unclear. V dropped 7 bases and J dropped 5 bases, with 12 bases sitting between them. Germline V gene lookup returns CDR1 SGHTA and CDR2 FQGNSA. The CDR3 contains 13 residues. The CDR3 region is CASTNYPDQPQHF. In nucleotides, the CDR3 is TGTGCCAGCACCAACTACCCAGATCAGCCCCAGCATTTT.

The CDR3 reads CASSQGLAGGLEQFF. The CDR3 DNA follows: TGTGCCAGCAGCCAAGGGCTAGCGGGGGGGCTTGAGCAGTTCTTC. The chain uses TRBV4-2 and TRBJ2-1; 12 bases are shared with TRBD2. The J segment lost 9 bases and the V segment lost 1 base, leaving 4 bases of the junction unmatched. The CDR3 is made up of 15 amino acids. The germline V gene has CDR1 LGHNA and CDR2 YNFKEQ.

This chain joins TRBV5-1 and TRBJ2-1, with D tentatively TRBD2 (6 bases). The ends were cut back, 6 bases at V and 10 bases at J, with 29 bases in the middle. The germline gives CDR1 SGHRS, CDR2 YFSETQ. The CDR3 runs 17 residues. Here the CDR3 DNA reads TGCGCCAGCACCAGCTTGGAGACACCAAGCCTAGCGAGGGAGCAGTTCTTC. Translating gives CASTSLETPSLAREQFF.

The chain combines TRBV7-9 with TRBJ1-4; D is uncertain. The CDR3 totals 15 residues. Germline assignment: CDR1 SEHNR and CDR2 FQNEAQ (reference sequence). The V end was cut by 1 base, the J end by 3 bases, with 9 bases between. CDR3 DNA sequence: TGTGCCAGCAGCTTAGTTGGGCAGTCTAATGAAAAACTGTTTTTT. It codes for CASSLVGQSNEKLFF.

CDR3 in amino acids: CASTDTGQAAGELFF. The DNA of the CDR3 is TGCGCCAGCACGGACACGGGACAGGCGGCCGGGGAGCTGTTTTTT. V is TRBV5-1 and J is TRBJ2-2, with 8 bases identical to TRBD1. Germline V lookup: CDR1 SGHRS, CDR2 YFSETQ. The CDR3 extends over 15 amino acids. After removal of 6 bases from V and 6 bases from J, the junction contained 10 bases not matched to a gene. The full variable domain, completed using reference TRBV5-1 and TRBJ2-2, is KAGVTQTPRYLIKTRGQQVTLSCSPISGHRSVSWYQQTPGQGLQFLFEYFSETQRNKGNFPGRFSGRQFSNSRSEMNVSTLELGDSALYLCASTDTGQAAGELFFGEGSRLTVL.

This clone was seen a few times. V is TRBV7-2 and J is TRBJ1-1; weak D call: TRBD1 (5 bases). CDR1 is SGHTA, CDR2 FQGNSA, per germline. Deletions cut 5 bases from V and 5 bases from J, with 12 bases between. This CDR3 contains 13 residues. DNA of the CDR3: TGTGCCAGCAGCGAAGGCAGGGTGACTGAAGCTTTCTTT. As protein: CASSEGRVTEAFF.

The V call is TRBV4-3, the J call TRBJ2-3; D gene ambiguous. The ends were cut back, 0 bases at V and 7 bases at J, with 8 bases in the middle. The CDR3 sequence is 13 residues long. Germline-derived CDR1 and CDR2 are LGHNA and YSLEER. DNA for the CDR3: TGCGCCAGCAGCCAAGATCGCGAGTATACGCAGTATTTT. Translated, it gives CASSQDREYTQYF.

This clone was detected only a few times. The chain links TRBV19 to TRBJ1-1, with 9 bases that match TRBD1. CDR3 length: 16 amino acids. Unmatched junction bases numbered 6, after V lost 3 bases and J lost 1 base. CDR1 and CDR2 from the germline V gene are LNHDA and SQIVND (reference sequence). The chain's CDR3 is CASSIYTGGPNTEAFF. Here the CDR3 DNA reads TGTGCCAGTAGTATCTACACAGGGGGCCCGAACACTGAAGCTTTCTTT.

The V call is TRBV5-1, the J call TRBJ2-3; D gene uncertain. The CDR3 is made up of 14 amino acids. V was clipped by 2 bases and J by 3 bases, with 10 bases between them. Germline CDR1 and CDR2: SGHRS and YFSETQ. The CDR3 nucleotides are TGCGCCAGCAGCTTAACGAAGCCTACAGATACGCAGTATTTT. It translates to CASSLTKPTDTQYF.

The chain carries TRBV6-5 and TRBJ1-1, with a weak D call TRBD1 (6 bases). The CDR3 sequence is 14 residues long. Trimming took off 7 bases at V and 3 bases at J, with 15 bases between the two ends. CDR1 and CDR2 from the germline V gene are MNHEY and SVGAGI. This chain's CDR3 is CASIPLQGYTEAFF. CDR3 nucleotide sequence: TGTGCCAGCATTCCCCTTCAGGGGTACACTGAAGCTTTCTTT.

The V and J genes are TRBV10-2 and TRBJ2-7; 10 bases line up with TRBD1. CDR1 is WSHSY, CDR2 SAAADI, per germline. The CDR3 is 16 amino acids. Unmatched junction bases numbered 8, after V lost 0 bases and J lost 6 bases. The CDR3 region is CASSESSGTGVSEQYF. The CDR3 DNA follows: TGCGCCAGCAGTGAGTCTTCCGGGACAGGGGTCTCCGAGCAGTACTTC.

The chain combines TRBV2 with TRBJ2-5; 7 bases are a match to TRBD2. The CDR3 contains 15 residues. V lost 6 bases and J lost 10; bases outside the gene matches: 17. Looked up from germline, CDR1 is SNHLY and CDR2 is FYNNEI. The CDR3 sequence: CASSGSGSPRGDQYF. CDR3 DNA: TGTGCCAGCAGCGGTAGTGGATCCCCCCGGGGGGACCAGTACTTC.

The gene calls are TRBV6-5 and TRBJ2-7; no reliable D call. The CDR3 covers 15 residues. V shed 9 bases and J shed 4 bases, with 22 bases lying between them. Germline V gene data show CDR1 as MNHEY and CDR2 as SVGAGI. As DNA, the CDR3 is TGTGCCAGTGCTCCGGCAGACATGCCCTCGTACGAGCAGTACTTC. Translated, it gives CASAPADMPSYEQYF.

The count of this clone is one. The rearrangement links TRBV6-5 to TRBJ2-7; 7 bases line up with TRBD1. Germline CDR1 reads MNHEY; CDR2 reads SVGAGI. This CDR3 comprises 13 residues. Trimming took 8 bases from V and 3 from J; bases not matched to a gene: 7. The CDR3 is CASRTGGDYEQYF. The CDR3 DNA is TGTGCCAGCCGGACAGGCGGAGACTACGAGCAGTACTTC.

This sequence joins TRBV4-1 and TRBJ1-1; the match to TRBD1 covers 8 bases. The CDR3 totals 17 residues. The V and J ends lost 1 base and 4 bases, in that order; junction bases with no gene match: 11. The germline V gene encodes CDR1 MGHRA and CDR2 YSYEKL. The CDR3 nucleotides read TGCGCCAGCAGCCAAGTCCGCCAGGGGGCTAAGAGCACTGAAGCTTTCTTT. It codes for CASSQVRQGAKSTEAFF.